The 23 T cell receptor beta chains listed next were all sequenced from one sample in a study of T cell responses to AZD1222 COVID-19 vaccine. Generated by immunoSEQ multiplex PCR, the TCRdb table keeps only in-frame clones and is missing some. The data show roughly 140,000 clones, with approximately 90% seen just once and 2% to 2.5% held by the top ten. The sample here was peripheral blood, taken on day 0 of AZD1222 vaccination. The receptors shown here come from an adult in good health.

The V call is TRBV5-4, the J call TRBJ2-2; D might be TRBD1 or TRBD2, each matching 5 bases. Germline V gene sequence: CDR1 SGHNT, CDR2 YYREEE (reference sequence). The CDR3 consists of 14 residues. V was trimmed by 6 bases and J by 4 bases, leaving 13 bases between them. CDR3 protein: CASTWGSPTGELFF. CDR3 DNA sequence: TGTGCCAGCACCTGGGGGAGCCCCACCGGGGAGCTGTTTTTT.

CDR3 nucleotide sequence: TGTGCCAGCATTGAGAGGGACTCACCCCTCCACTTT. Translated: CASIERDSPLHF. The J gene is TRBJ1-6, the V gene TRBV6-4; TRBD1 might be the D (5 bases). The CDR3 totals 12 residues. Germline V gene lookup returns CDR1 MRHNA and CDR2 SNTAGT. Trimming took off 7 bases at V and 10 bases at J, with 11 bases between the two ends.

Here the CDR3 reads CASRRSGTGPYEQYF. The CDR3 DNA reads as TGTGCCAGTAGGCGCTCCGGGACAGGTCCCTACGAGCAGTACTTC. The rearrangement joins TRBV19 to TRBJ2-7; TRBD1 aligns across 8 bases. With 6 bases clipped from V and 2 bases from J, the junction kept 9 bases outside the gene matches. CDR3 length equals 15 residues. The V gene's germline CDR1 is LNHDA and CDR2 SQIVND (reference sequence). Full variable domain (missing parts from reference TRBV19 and TRBJ2-7): DGGITQSPKYLFRKEGQNVTLSCEQNLNHDAMYWYRQDPGQGLRLIYYSQIVNDFQKGDIAEGYSVSREKKESFPLTVTSAQKNPTAFYLCASRRSGTGPYEQYFGPGTRLTVT.

The CDR3 DNA reads TGCGCCAGCAGCTTTATACAGGGGTCCTACAATGAGCAGTTCTTC. This sequence encodes CASSFIQGSYNEQFF. The V call is TRBV5-1, the J call TRBJ2-1; TRBD1 matches at 7 bases. Per germline, CDR1 SGHRS and CDR2 YFSETQ. The CDR3 extends over 15 amino acids. J gave up 1 base and V 2 bases, and 3 bases lay outside the gene matches.

This rearrangement joins TRBV9 to TRBJ2-7; TRBD2 aligns across 9 bases. The V gene's germline CDR1 is SGDLS and CDR2 YYNGEE. Trimming cost V 4 bases and J 7 bases; bases outside gene matches: 12. This CDR3 is built from 15 residues. CDR3 sequence: CASSLLAGERGEQYF. CDR3 sequence (DNA): TGTGCCAGCAGCCTCTTAGCGGGAGAAAGGGGGGAGCAGTACTTC. Complete variable domain (other parts from reference TRBV9 and TRBJ2-7): DSGVTQTPKHLITATGQRVTLRCSPRSGDLSVYWYQQSLDQGLQFLIQYYNGEERAKGNILERFSAQQFPDLHSELNLSSLELGDSALYFCASSLLAGERGEQYFGPGTRLTVT.

The chain employs TRBV28 and TRBJ2-7, with TRBD1 as a possible D gene (6 bases). From germline, CDR1 is MDHEN and CDR2 SYDVKM. V was cut by 3 bases and J by 2 bases, with 8 bases left in between. The CDR3 is 13 amino acids. The CDR3 reads CASSLGATYEQYF. The CDR3 nucleotides are TGTGCCAGCAGTTTGGGGGCTACCTACGAGCAGTACTTC.

The chain employs TRBV4-1 and TRBJ1-1; no firm D call. The V gene lost 1 base and the J gene lost 7 bases, with 10 bases spanning the gap. The CDR3 covers 13 residues. The germline gives CDR1 MGHRA, CDR2 YSYEKL. The CDR3, as DNA: TGCGCCAGCAGCCAAGCCGGTAGGGTTGAAGCTTTCTTT. This gives the protein CASSQAGRVEAFF.

The chain has TRBV19 and TRBJ2-1, with a possible D match to TRBD1 (5 bases). Germline V lookup: CDR1 LNHDA, CDR2 SQIVND (reference sequence). CDR3 length equals 13 residues. Trimming cost V 5 bases and J 9 bases, with 14 bases left between them. This CDR3 is CASSFLTDGEQFF. CDR3 bases: TGTGCCAGTAGTTTCTTGACAGATGGTGAGCAGTTCTTC. Supplemented by reference TRBV19 and TRBJ2-1, the full variable domain reads DGGITQSPKYLFRKEGQNVTLSCEQNLNHDAMYWYRQDPGQGLRLIYYSQIVNDFQKGDIAEGYSVSREKKESFPLTVTSAQKNPTAFYLCASSFLTDGEQFFGPGTRLTVL.

This rearrangement joins TRBV7-9 to TRBJ1-5; D unresolved. The CDR3 length is 12 residues. Trimming took 6 bases from V and 11 from J, leaving 14 bases between them. Germline V gene data show CDR1 as SEHNR and CDR2 as FQNEAQ (reference sequence). CDR3 residues: CASSSTPLAQHF. The DNA for the CDR3 is TGTGCCAGCAGTTCCACCCCTCTCGCCCAGCATTTT.

The gene calls are TRBV18 and TRBJ1-1; a possible D gene is TRBD1 (6 bases). The CDR3 is 12 amino acids. From germline, CDR1 is KGHSH and CDR2 LQKENI. The V end was cut by 8 bases, the J end by 2 bases, with 9 bases between. CDR3 loop: CASAGVNTEAFF. Here the CDR3 DNA reads TGTGCCAGCGCAGGGGTAAACACTGAAGCTTTCTTT.

The chain links TRBV24-1 to TRBJ2-5; no clear D gene. The CDR3 is made up of 13 amino acids. Germline values: CDR1 KGHDR, CDR2 SFDVKD. V was trimmed by 3 bases and J by 4 bases, leaving 8 bases between them. CDR3 coding DNA: TGTGCCACCAGTGATGGGGTAGGAGAGACCCAGTACTTC. This translates into CATSDGVGETQYF.

This sequence joins TRBV27 and TRBJ1-1, with D unclear. V lost 5 bases and J lost 0, with 10 bases in between. This CDR3 contains 14 residues. Germline V gene sequence: CDR1 MNHEY, CDR2 SMNVEV (reference sequence). Written as DNA, the CDR3 is TGTGCCAGCAGTCCGGAGAGCCTGAACACTGAAGCTTTCTTT. Translating it yields CASSPESLNTEAFF.

The rearrangement joins TRBV12-5 to TRBJ1-6; D unresolved. Germline values: CDR1 LGHNT, CDR2 FRNRAP. V dropped 4 bases and J dropped 0 bases, with 22 bases sitting between them. This CDR3 spans 20 amino acids. This CDR3 is CASGSYTKEGTSSYNSPLHF. CDR3 DNA sequence: TGTGCTAGTGGTTCCTATACGAAAGAGGGAACTAGCTCCTATAATTCACCCCTCCACTTT.

The CDR3 bases are TGCGCCAGCAGCCTCCATAGCGGGCTGGACTACGAGCAGTACTTC. Translating it yields CASSLHSGLDYEQYF. V and J are TRBV4-3 and TRBJ2-7; the match to TRBD2 covers 7 bases. The germline V gene encodes CDR1 LGHNA and CDR2 YSLEER. This CDR3 comprises 15 residues. Trimming removed 4 bases from V and 3 bases from J; junction bases left unmatched: 9.

This sequence joins TRBV19 and TRBJ2-5; D call uncertain. The germline gives CDR1 LNHDA, CDR2 SQIVND (reference sequence). The CDR3 spans 11 residues. V dropped 6 bases and J dropped 5 bases, with 7 bases sitting between them. The CDR3 spells CASRDGETQYF. The CDR3 DNA reads TGTGCCAGTAGGGACGGCGAGACCCAGTACTTC.

This chain links TRBV10-2 with TRBJ2-1; no firm D call. Germline V gene data show CDR1 as WSHSY and CDR2 as SAAADI. The CDR3 spans 13 residues. V was trimmed by 5 bases and J by 0 bases, leaving 5 bases between them. The CDR3 sequence: CASSTHSYNEQFF. The CDR3 nucleotides are TGCGCCAGCAGTACTCACTCCTACAATGAGCAGTTCTTC.

The chain employs TRBV9 and TRBJ2-2, with D possibly TRBD1 on 5 matching bases. CDR1 is SGDLS, CDR2 YYNGEE, per germline. The CDR3 is 17 amino acids. V lost 3 bases and J lost 7, with 22 bases in between. The CDR3 loop is CASSATAGSIRLGELFF. The CDR3 bases are TGTGCCAGCAGCGCTACGGCAGGGTCTATTCGCCTCGGGGAGCTGTTTTTT. Complete variable domain (other parts from reference TRBV9 and TRBJ2-2): DSGVTQTPKHLITATGQRVTLRCSPRSGDLSVYWYQQSLDQGLQFLIQYYNGEERAKGNILERFSAQQFPDLHSELNLSSLELGDSALYFCASSATAGSIRLGELFFGEGSRLTVL.

The J gene is TRBJ1-5, the V gene TRBV16; 9 bases are a match to TRBD1. The CDR3 runs 14 residues. Germline V gives CDR1 KGHSY, CDR2 FQNENV. The junction had 5 bases not matched to a gene; V was cut back by 4 bases and J by 7 bases. CDR3 amino acids: CASSLTGGEQPQHF. The CDR3, as DNA: TGTGCCAGCAGCCTGACAGGGGGGGAGCAGCCCCAGCATTTT. The complete variable domain, with remaining parts taken from reference TRBV16 and TRBJ1-5, reads GEEVAQTPKHLVRGEGQKAKLYCAPIKGHSYVFWYQQVLKNEFKFLISFQNENVFDETGMPKERFSAKCLPNSPCSLEIQATKLEDSAVYFCASSLTGGEQPQHFGDGTRLSIL.

The gene calls are TRBV27 and TRBJ2-7, with D possibly being TRBD1 (5 bases). Trimming left V 5 bases short and J 1 base short, with 18 bases between. The CDR3 is made up of 16 amino acids. Germline V gene data show CDR1 as MNHEY and CDR2 as SMNVEV (reference sequence). The CDR3 DNA sequence: TGTGCCAGCAGTCTGATGGGGCCCATGCTTTCCTACGAGCAGTACTTC. Amino acid sequence: CASSLMGPMLSYEQYF.

The chain combines TRBV7-2 with TRBJ2-5; 7 nucleotides align to TRBD2. From germline, CDR1 is SGHTA and CDR2 FQGNSA. Unmatched junction bases numbered 11, after V lost 5 bases and J lost 2 bases. The CDR3 is made up of 16 amino acids. The CDR3 spells CASSPLWDYGQETQYF. The CDR3 bases are TGTGCCAGCAGCCCTCTTTGGGACTACGGGCAAGAGACCCAGTACTTC. Using reference TRBV7-2 and TRBJ2-5 for the parts outside the CDR3, the full variable domain is GAGVSQSPSNKVTEKGKDVELRCDPISGHTALYWYRQSLGQGLEFLIYFQGNSAPDKSGLPSDRFSAERTGGSVSTLTIQRTQQEDSAVYLCASSPLWDYGQETQYFGPGTRLLVL.

J is TRBJ1-4 and V is TRBV5-1, with D uncertain. V was trimmed by 4 bases and J by 4 bases, leaving 11 bases between them. The germline V gene encodes CDR1 SGHRS and CDR2 YFSETQ. This CDR3 spans 14 amino acids. CDR3 DNA: TGCGCCAGCAGCCTATCGGGTATTAATGAAAAACTGTTTTTT. The encoded protein is CASSLSGINEKLFF.

The chain combines TRBV18 with TRBJ2-1, with 16 bases matching TRBD2. V shed 4 bases and J 5 bases; nucleotides not matched to a gene: 8. Germline assignment: CDR1 KGHSH and CDR2 LQKENI. The CDR3 contains 18 residues. This CDR3 reads CASSHPGTSGRVHNEQFF. CDR3 DNA sequence: TGTGCCAGCTCACACCCCGGGACTAGCGGGAGGGTCCACAATGAGCAGTTCTTC.

V is TRBV14 and J is TRBJ1-5; D gene unclear. This CDR3 has 20 residues. Germline CDR1 is SGHDN and CDR2 is FVKESK. Trimming cost V 4 bases and J 4 bases, with 29 bases left between them. CDR3 sequence (DNA): TGTGCCAGCAGCCTTCCCCCGAGTGAGGAAGGAAGGGTGTGGAATCAGCCCCAGCATTTT. Encoded protein: CASSLPPSEEGRVWNQPQHF.